This note documents a single T cell receptor beta chain sequence. What it recognizes is unknown. A process of 5'RACE template switching, which added a universal primer site and UMIs, was used to make TCR cDNA. TCRdb reanalysed the 5' RACE reads using MiXCR and keeps one entry per CDR3 protein. The sample contains 450,000 to 550,000 distinct CDR3 sequences, roughly 21% of which appear only once. The sample comes from a study of T cells after yellow fever vaccination. Study-wide findings and caveats: FACS-sorted repertoires could harbor abundant contaminating bulk-population clonotypes. The booster response re-showed most primary clones: 96% CD4, about 89% CD8.

The sequence came from a man aged 30 to 45 who received the YFV17D yellow fever vaccine. This specimen consisted of PBMCs, obtained 15 days after the yellow fever booster vaccination.

The CDR3 spells CASSLLSEADTQYF. The CDR3, as DNA: TGCGCCAGCAGCTTGCTATCCGAGGCGGATACGCAGTATTTT. This chain uses TRBV5-1 with TRBJ2-3; D not resolved. Trimming shortened V by 1 base and J by 6 bases, and 12 bases separated the two germline ends. The CDR3 covers 14 residues. Germline V gene lookup returns CDR1 SGHRS and CDR2 YFSETQ.